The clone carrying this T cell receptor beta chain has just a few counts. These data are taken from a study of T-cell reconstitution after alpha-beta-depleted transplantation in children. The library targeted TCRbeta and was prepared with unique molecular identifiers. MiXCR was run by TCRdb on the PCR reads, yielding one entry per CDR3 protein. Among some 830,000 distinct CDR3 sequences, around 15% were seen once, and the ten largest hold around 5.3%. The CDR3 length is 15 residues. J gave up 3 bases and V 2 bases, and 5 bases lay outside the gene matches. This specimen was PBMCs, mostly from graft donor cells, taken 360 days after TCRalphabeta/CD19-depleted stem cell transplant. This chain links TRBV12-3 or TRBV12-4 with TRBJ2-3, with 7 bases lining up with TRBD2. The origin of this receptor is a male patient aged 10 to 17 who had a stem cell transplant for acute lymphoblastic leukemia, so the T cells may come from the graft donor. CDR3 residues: CASSLSRERTDTQYF. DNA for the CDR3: TGTGCCAGCAGTTTATCGCGGGAGAGGACAGATACGCAGTATTTT.